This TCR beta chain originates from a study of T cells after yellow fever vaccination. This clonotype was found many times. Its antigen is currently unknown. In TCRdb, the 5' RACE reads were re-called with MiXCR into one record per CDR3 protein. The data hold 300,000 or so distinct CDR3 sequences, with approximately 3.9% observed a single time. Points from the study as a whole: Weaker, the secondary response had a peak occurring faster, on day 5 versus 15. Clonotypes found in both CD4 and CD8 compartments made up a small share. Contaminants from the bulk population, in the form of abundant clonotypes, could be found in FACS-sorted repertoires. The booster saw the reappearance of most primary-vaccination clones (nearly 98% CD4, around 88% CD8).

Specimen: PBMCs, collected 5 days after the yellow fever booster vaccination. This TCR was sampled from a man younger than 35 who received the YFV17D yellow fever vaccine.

The CDR3 DNA is TGTGCCAGCAGCTTGGACGATGGCGCTGGAAACACCATATATTTT. This gives the protein CASSLDDGAGNTIYF. The chain uses TRBV5-5 and TRBJ1-3; D is undetermined. The germline V gene has CDR1 SGHKS and CDR2 YYEKEE (reference sequence). The CDR3 spans 15 residues. Deletions cut 0 bases from V and 2 bases from J, with 9 bases between. Filled out from reference TRBV5-5 and TRBJ1-3, the complete variable domain reads DAGVTQSPTHLIKTRGQQVTLRCSPISGHKSVSWYQQVLGQGPQFIFQYYEKEERGRGNFPDRFSARQFPNYSSELNVNALLLGDSALYLCASSLDDGAGNTIYFGEGSWLTVV.